Listed below are T cell receptor beta chains from one sample, sequenced in a study of cytomegalovirus exposure and HLA in healthy donors. TCRdb keeps only in-frame clones here, not all; method: immunoSEQ multiplex PCR. The table shows 110,000 or so clones, with around 81% occurring only once. Material: PBMCs. These receptors all come from a woman aged 40 to 55 in good health and CMV-seronegative. Each CDR3 is given with its conserved first and last residue. D genes are given only for firm matches. Not every row has a clone size; where given, it reads once, few, many or a size class.

J gene	V gene	D gene	clone size	CDR3 DNA	CDR3 protein
TRBJ2-7	TRBV7-9	TRBD2	.	TGTGCCAGCAGCTTAACCGCGGGGGCCTACGAGCAGTACTTC	CASSLTAGAYEQYF
TRBJ1-2	TRBV9	.	.	TGTGCCAGCAGCGCTCGACTCGACTATGGCTACACCTTC	CASSARLDYGYTF
TRBJ1-6	TRBV5-1	.	.	TGCGCCAGCAGCTTGGCTGAGCAGGGAAGCTCCTATAATTCACCCCTCCACTTT	CASSLAEQGSSYNSPLHF
TRBJ2-1	TRBV7-9	TRBD2	.	TGTGCCAGCAGCTTAGGTAGCGGGGGTGTGAATGAGCAGTTCTTC	CASSLGSGGVNEQFF
TRBJ2-1	TRBV7-9	.	.	TGTGCCAGCAGCTTAGCCGGTAGCGGATTCTACAATGAGCAGTTCTTC	CASSLAGSGFYNEQFF
TRBJ2-7	TRBV18	.	.	TGTGCCAGCTCACCACCTGTTGGGGGAACAGGGTTGTACGAGCAGTACTTC	CASSPPVGGTGLYEQYF
TRBJ2-1	TRBV6-1	.	.	TGTGCCAGCAGTGAAGCGATGGGGCTACACGAGTTCTTC	CASSEAMGLHEFF
TRBJ2-7	TRBV19	TRBD1	.	TGTGCCAGTAGTATACCCGGGACAGGGAATCACGAGCAGTACTTC	CASSIPGTGNHEQYF
TRBJ1-5	TRBV27	.	.	TGTGCCAGCGGTGATGACAGAAATCAGCCCCAGCATTTT	CASGDDRNQPQHF
TRBJ2-2	TRBV11-2	TRBD2	.	TGTGCCAGCAGCTGGGGGGGAGGGCGGAACACCGGGGAGCTGTTTTTT	CASSWGGGRNTGELFF
TRBJ1-1	TRBV2	TRBD1	.	TGTGCCAGCTTGGGTCCTTGGGACAGGGTCGCCCCAGCTGAAGCTTTCTTT	CASLGPWDRVAPAEAFF
TRBJ2-1	TRBV7-3	TRBD2	.	TGTGCCAGCAGCTTAGGAGTACGGGAGGGATTCGGTGAGCAGTTCTTC	CASSLGVREGFGEQFF
TRBJ2-5	TRBV9	TRBD2	.	TGTGCCAGCAGCGGCCCCGGGACTAGCGTTTCAGAGACCCAGTACTTC	CASSGPGTSVSETQYF
TRBJ2-1	TRBV2	TRBD1	.	TGTGCCAGCAGCAGGGAACAGGGGAACTACAATGAGCAGTTCTTC	CASSREQGNYNEQFF
TRBJ2-3	TRBV5-1	TRBD1	.	TGCGCCAGCAGCTTGGCTCTTCAGGACAGGCTAAATACGCAGTATTTT	CASSLALQDRLNTQYF
TRBJ1-2	TRBV25-1	TRBD1	.	TGTGCCAGCAGCCTACAGGGGTACTATGGCTACACCTTC	CASSLQGYYGYTF
TRBJ2-3	TRBV7-2	TRBD2	once	TGTGCCAGCAGCTTAGGGCTAGCGGGGGATACGCAGTATTTT	CASSLGLAGDTQYF
TRBJ2-7	TRBV18	TRBD2	.	TGTGCCAGCTCACCGGCGGAACTAGCGGGAGGTTTCGAGCAGTACTTC	CASSPAELAGGFEQYF
TRBJ1-2	TRBV29-1	TRBD1	.	TGCAGCGTTGAGCCTCCATGGGGACAGGGGGCTTTAAACTATGGCTACACCTTC	CSVEPPWGQGALNYGYTF
TRBJ1-5	TRBV19	.	few	TGTGCCAGTAGTATCGGGGGATCGGCCGCTCAGCCCCAGCATTTT	CASSIGGSAAQPQHF
TRBJ1-1	TRBV19	.	.	TGTGCCAGTAGTATTGAGGGCACTGAAGCTTTCTTT	CASSIEGTEAFF
TRBJ2-5	TRBV18	.	.	TGTGCCAGCTCTAGCACCGGGAGCAAAGAGACCCAGTACTTC	CASSSTGSKETQYF
TRBJ2-3	TRBV19	.	.	TGTGCCAGTAGTCCTTTTTTTAGCACAGATACGCAGTATTTT	CASSPFFSTDTQYF